In this sample, the clone carrying this T cell receptor (beta chain) turned up once. The junction shows a germline mismatch at one end, possibly a read error. The data belong to a study of blood T cells in healthy people across ages. Healthy Russian Caucasian donors spanned ages about 6 to 100 years. Each individual donor underwent a draw of ten milliliters of peripheral blood. Sample-barcoded 5' priming and a J-beta primer mix drove a second PCR of about 6 to 12 cycles. The template-switch adaptor was a 5' adaptor with 12 random nucleotides. It tagged each cDNA molecule. From each sample, at least 2.5 million paired-end reads containing CDR3 were obtained. Via MiXCR, TCRdb re-called the 5' RACE reads, giving one row per CDR3 protein. Of hundreds of thousands of distinct CDR3 sequences in the sample, about 30% are singletons; the top ten hold 15% to 18%. This CDR3 is built from 15 residues. Germline CDR1 ENHRY, CDR2 SYGVKD.

Sequenced sample: blood. V usage is TRBV10-3 and J usage is TRBJ2-6; TRBD1 is a possible D gene (6 bases). This TCR derives from a woman of 80 years or more in good health. The CDR3 region has the DNA TGTACCACCAGGGGATCGGGCACTGGGGCCAACGTCCGGACTTTC. Residues: CTTRGSGTGANVRTF.